This T cell receptor (beta chain) was captured by sequencing in a study of T-cell memory formation after mild COVID-19. In the study overall: Most TCR clusters belonged to a single donor. Study-wide points: Some clones that responded were present in memory (sampled pre-infection), which suggests cross-reactive memory joined. Among CD4+ contracting clones, most were CM and EM, and CD8+ ones EMRA.

From 5'RACE with constant-segment primers came TCR alpha and TCR beta cDNA libraries that carried sample barcodes and UMIs. TCRdb reanalysed the 5' RACE reads using MiXCR and keeps one entry per CDR3 protein. The sample carries about 340,000 distinct CDR3 sequences, approximately 15% recorded once. In this sample, this clonotype turned up a few times. Its antigen is still unknown. The CDR3 covers 16 residues. The V segment lost 6 bases and the J segment 2 bases; nucleotides outside the gene matches: 8. Per the germline V gene, CDR1 is SGHVS and CDR2 is FNYEAQ. Input material: PBMCs or a T cell subset sorted from them (not recorded which). The receptor was isolated from a young man who had mild COVID-19 (a few samples of this study predate the infection). Cell type and time point are not known. The rearrangement links TRBV7-6 to TRBJ2-3; TRBD2 aligns across 10 bases. The CDR3 region is CASSRIAGGITDTQYF. CDR3 DNA sequence: TGTGCCAGCAGTAGGATAGCGGGGGGAATCACAGATACGCAGTATTTT.